One and the same sample provided the 2 T cell receptor beta chains below, sequenced in a study of control samples from healthy donors and cancer patients. Measured with immunoSEQ multiplex PCR; TCRdb has only the in-frame clones, and not every one. The table has roughly 220,000 clones, over 90% seen once. Sample: blood. These receptors were obtained from a man aged 45-65 years in good health.

V and J are TRBV5-4 and TRBJ2-7; TRBD2 might be the D (6 bases). The CDR3 length is 14 residues. CDR1 SGHNT and CDR2 YYREEE come from the germline V gene (reference sequence). Deletions cut 5 bases from V and 9 bases from J, with 21 bases between. The CDR3 here is CASRWAPRSEGQYF. The CDR3 nucleotides are TGTGCCAGCAGGTGGGCCCCACGGTCGGAGGGGCAGTACTTC.

This chain connects TRBV5-6 to TRBJ1-4; D is possibly TRBD1 (5 bases). The CDR3 covers 14 residues. V lost 4 bases to trimming and J lost 1 base, with 8 bases between them. From germline, CDR1 is SGHDT and CDR2 YYEEEE. In DNA, the CDR3 is TGTGCCAGCAGCCCAGGGAGAACTAATGAAAAACTGTTTTTT. Translation: CASSPGRTNEKLFF.